This T cell receptor beta chain originates from a study of blood T cells in healthy people across ages. The use of a sample-barcoded 5' primer and a J-beta primer mix characterized a second PCR of roughly 7 to 11 cycles. TCRdb re-derived calls from the 5' RACE reads in MiXCR, one entry per CDR3 protein. This table holds about 770,000 distinct CDR3 sequences, around 43% found once. This clonotype turned up a few times. Per germline, CDR1 LGHNA and CDR2 YSLEER. This CDR3 has 15 residues. V was pared by 4 bases and J by 4 bases, with 9 bases of the junction left unmatched. The receptor was derived from a man between 60 and 75 years old in good health. Sample: blood. This chain links TRBV4-3 with TRBJ1-2; 7 bases line up with TRBD1. The CDR3 nucleotides read TGCGCCAGCAGCCCGGGGGCAGGGGGATCCTATGGCTACACCTTC. This encodes CASSPGAGGSYGYTF.